The clone carrying this TCR beta chain was detected once. The data are from a study of blood T cell repertoires in COVID-19. Study as a whole: Italy, Spain and the United States were the sources of the convalescent and acute COVID-19 samples. The cDNA or gDNA used as material had been derived from T cells, B-cell-depleted T cells, or PBMCs.

V trimming: 0 bases; J trimming: 3 bases; junction bases outside the gene matches: 8. This CDR3 contains 18 residues. Germline CDR1 reads MGHRA; CDR2 reads YSYEKL. Generated by immunoSEQ multiplex PCR, the TCRdb table keeps only in-frame clones and is missing some. Here the sample spans approximately 220,000 clones, around 82% being singletons. Sequenced material: peripheral blood. The genes are TRBV4-1 and TRBJ2-3; TRBD2 aligns across 11 bases. This clonotype was sampled from a woman aged 25 to 45 who had recovered from COVID-19. CDR3: CASSQDLLASGRTDTQYF. For the CDR3, the DNA is TGCGCCAGCAGCCAAGATCTCCTAGCTAGCGGGAGGACAGATACGCAGTATTTT.